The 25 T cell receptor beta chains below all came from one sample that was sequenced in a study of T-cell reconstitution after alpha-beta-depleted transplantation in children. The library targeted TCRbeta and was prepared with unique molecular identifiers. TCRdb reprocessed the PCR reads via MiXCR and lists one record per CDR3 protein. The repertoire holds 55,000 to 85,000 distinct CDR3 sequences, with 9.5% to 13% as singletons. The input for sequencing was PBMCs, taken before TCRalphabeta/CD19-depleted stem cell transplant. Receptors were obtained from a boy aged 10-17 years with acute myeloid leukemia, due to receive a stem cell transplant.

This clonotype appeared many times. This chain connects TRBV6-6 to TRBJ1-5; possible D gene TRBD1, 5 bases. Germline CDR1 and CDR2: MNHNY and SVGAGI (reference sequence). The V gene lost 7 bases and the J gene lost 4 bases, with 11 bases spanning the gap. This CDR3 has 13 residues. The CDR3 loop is CASMETANQPQHF. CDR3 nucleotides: TGTGCCAGCATGGAGACAGCAAATCAGCCCCAGCATTTT.

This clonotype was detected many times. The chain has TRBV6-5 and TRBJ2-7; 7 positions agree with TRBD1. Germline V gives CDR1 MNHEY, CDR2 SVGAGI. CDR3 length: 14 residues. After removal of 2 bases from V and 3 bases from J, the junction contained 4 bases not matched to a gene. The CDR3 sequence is CASSYGQGVYEQYF. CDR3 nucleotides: TGTGCCAGCAGTTACGGGCAGGGGGTCTACGAGCAGTACTTC.

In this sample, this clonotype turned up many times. The CDR3 here is CASSLSGGVYEQYV. CDR3 nucleotide sequence: TGTGCCAGCAGTTTGAGCGGGGGGGTTTACGAGCAGTACGTC. V usage is TRBV12-3 or TRBV12-4 and J usage is TRBJ2-7, with 10 bases fitting TRBD2. The CDR3 runs to 14 residues. V was pared by 3 bases and J by 4 bases, with 3 bases of the junction left unmatched.

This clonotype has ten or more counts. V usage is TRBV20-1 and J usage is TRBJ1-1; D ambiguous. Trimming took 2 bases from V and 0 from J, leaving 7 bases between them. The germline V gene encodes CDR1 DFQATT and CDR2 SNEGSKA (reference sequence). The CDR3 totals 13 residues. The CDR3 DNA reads TGCAGTGCTAGACCTTCGATGAACACTGAAGCTTTCTTT. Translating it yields CSARPSMNTEAFF.

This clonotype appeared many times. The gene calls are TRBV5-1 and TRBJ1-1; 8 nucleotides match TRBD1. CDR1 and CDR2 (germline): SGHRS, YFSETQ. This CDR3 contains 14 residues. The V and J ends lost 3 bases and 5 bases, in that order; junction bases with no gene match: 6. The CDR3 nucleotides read TGCGCCAGCAGCTCCGCAGGGGGCGCAACTGAAGCTTTCTTT. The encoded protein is CASSSAGGATEAFF.

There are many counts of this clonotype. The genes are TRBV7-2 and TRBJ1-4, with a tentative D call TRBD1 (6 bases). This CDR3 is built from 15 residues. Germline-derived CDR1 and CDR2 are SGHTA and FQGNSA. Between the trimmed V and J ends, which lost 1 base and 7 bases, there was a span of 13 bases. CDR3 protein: CASSLVSRGGEKLFF. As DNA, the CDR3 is TGTGCCAGCAGCTTAGTTTCCAGGGGCGGTGAAAAACTGTTTTTT.

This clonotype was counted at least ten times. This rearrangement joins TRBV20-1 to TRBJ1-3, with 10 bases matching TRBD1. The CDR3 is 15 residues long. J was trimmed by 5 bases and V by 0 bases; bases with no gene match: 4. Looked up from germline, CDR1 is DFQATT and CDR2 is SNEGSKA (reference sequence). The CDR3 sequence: CSARDPGQGRNTIYF. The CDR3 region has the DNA TGCAGTGCTAGAGATCCGGGACAGGGGAGAAACACCATATATTTT.

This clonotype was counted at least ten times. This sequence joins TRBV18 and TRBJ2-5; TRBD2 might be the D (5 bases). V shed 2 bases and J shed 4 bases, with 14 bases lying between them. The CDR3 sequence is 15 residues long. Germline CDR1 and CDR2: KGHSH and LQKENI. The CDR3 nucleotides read TGTGCCAGCTCACCATTGGAGGTAAAGGGAGAGACCCAGTACTTC. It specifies CASSPLEVKGETQYF.

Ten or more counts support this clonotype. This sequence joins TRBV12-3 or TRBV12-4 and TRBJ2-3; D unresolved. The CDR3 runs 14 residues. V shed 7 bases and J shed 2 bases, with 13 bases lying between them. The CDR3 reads CASTRGRFTDTQYF. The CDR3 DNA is TGTGCCAGCACCCGCGGAAGGTTCACAGATACGCAGTATTTT.

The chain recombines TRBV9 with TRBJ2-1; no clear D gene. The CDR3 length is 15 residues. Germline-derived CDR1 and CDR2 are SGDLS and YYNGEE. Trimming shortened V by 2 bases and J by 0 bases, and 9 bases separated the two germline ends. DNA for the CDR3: TGTGCCAGCAGCGTGGGTCCGGACTCCTACAATGAGCAGTTCTTC. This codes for CASSVGPDSYNEQFF.

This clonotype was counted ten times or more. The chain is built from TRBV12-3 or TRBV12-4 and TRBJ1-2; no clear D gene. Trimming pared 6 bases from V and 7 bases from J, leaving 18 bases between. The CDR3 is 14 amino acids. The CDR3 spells CASSPRGGSRGYTF. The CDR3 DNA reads TGTGCCAGCAGCCCCCGGGGAGGGTCGCGTGGCTACACCTTC.

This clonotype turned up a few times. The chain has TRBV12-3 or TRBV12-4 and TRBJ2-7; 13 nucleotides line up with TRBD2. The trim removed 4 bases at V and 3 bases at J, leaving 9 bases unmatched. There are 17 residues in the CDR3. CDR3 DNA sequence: TGTGCCAGCAGTTGGGGCACTAGCGGGAGGGCCAACTACGAGCAGTACTTC. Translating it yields CASSWGTSGRANYEQYF.

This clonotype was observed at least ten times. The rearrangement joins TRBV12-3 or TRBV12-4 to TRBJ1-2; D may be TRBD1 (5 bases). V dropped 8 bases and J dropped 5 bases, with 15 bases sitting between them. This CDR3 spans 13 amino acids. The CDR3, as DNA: TGTGCCAGCGGATCAGGGTTCTCTTATGGCTACACCTTC. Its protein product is CASGSGFSYGYTF.

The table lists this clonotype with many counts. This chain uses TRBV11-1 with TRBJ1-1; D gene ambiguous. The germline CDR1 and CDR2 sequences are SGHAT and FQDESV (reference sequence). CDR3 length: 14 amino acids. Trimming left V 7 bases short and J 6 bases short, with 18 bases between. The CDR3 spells CASTRWEGPAEAFF. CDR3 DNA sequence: TGTGCCAGCACCCGGTGGGAGGGTCCGGCTGAAGCTTTCTTT.

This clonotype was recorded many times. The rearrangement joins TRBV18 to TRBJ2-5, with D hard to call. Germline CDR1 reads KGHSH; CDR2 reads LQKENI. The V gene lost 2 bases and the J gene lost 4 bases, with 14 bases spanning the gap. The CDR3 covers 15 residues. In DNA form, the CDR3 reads TGTGCCAGCTCACCAATTATAAGCATAGGAGAGACCCAGTACTTC. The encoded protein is CASSPIISIGETQYF. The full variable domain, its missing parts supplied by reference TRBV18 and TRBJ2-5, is NAGVMQNPRHLVRRRGQEARLRCSPMKGHSHVYWYRQLPEEGLKFMVYLQKENIIDESGMPKERFSAEFPKEGPSILRIQQVVRGDSAAYFCASSPIISIGETQYFGPGTRLLVL.

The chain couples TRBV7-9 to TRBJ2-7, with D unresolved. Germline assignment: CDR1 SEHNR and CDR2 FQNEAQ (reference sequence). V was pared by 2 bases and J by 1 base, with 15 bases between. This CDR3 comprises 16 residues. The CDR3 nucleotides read TGTGCCAGCAGCTTATCCTCCCAGGACCCTTCCTACGAGCAGTACTTC. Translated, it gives CASSLSSQDPSYEQYF.

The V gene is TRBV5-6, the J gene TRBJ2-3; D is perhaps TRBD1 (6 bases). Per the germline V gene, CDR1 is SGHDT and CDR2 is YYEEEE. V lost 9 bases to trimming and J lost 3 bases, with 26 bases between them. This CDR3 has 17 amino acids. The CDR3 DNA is TGTGCCATGGGCCCCGGACAGCGATTGGGCGCGACAGATACGCAGTATTTT. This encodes CAMGPGQRLGATDTQYF.

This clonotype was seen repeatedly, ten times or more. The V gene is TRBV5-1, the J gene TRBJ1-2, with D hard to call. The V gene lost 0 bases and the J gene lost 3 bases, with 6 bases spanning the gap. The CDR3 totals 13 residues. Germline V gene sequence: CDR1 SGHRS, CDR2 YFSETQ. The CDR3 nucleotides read TGCGCCAGCAGCTTGGAGGTGGACTATGGCTACACCTTC. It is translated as CASSLEVDYGYTF.

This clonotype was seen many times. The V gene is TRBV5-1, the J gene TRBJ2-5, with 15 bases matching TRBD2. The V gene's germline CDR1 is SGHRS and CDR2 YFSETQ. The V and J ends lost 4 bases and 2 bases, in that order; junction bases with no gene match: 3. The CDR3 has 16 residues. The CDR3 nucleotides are TGCGCCAGCAGCGGGGGACTAGCGGGGGGACAAGAGACCCAGTACTTC. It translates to CASSGGLAGGQETQYF.

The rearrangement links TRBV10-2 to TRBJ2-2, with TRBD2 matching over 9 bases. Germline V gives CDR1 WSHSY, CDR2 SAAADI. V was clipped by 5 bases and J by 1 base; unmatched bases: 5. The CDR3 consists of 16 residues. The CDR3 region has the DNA TGCGCCAGCAGTATCGCGGGAGGGGGGAACACCGGGGAGCTGTTTTTT. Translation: CASSIAGGGNTGELFF.

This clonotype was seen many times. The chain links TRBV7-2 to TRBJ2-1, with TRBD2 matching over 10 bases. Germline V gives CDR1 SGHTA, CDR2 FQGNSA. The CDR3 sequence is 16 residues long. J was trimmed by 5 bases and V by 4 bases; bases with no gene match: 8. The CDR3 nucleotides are TGTGCCAGCAGCTCCCCTAGCGGGGGCCTCAACAATGAGCAGTTCTTC. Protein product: CASSSPSGGLNNEQFF.

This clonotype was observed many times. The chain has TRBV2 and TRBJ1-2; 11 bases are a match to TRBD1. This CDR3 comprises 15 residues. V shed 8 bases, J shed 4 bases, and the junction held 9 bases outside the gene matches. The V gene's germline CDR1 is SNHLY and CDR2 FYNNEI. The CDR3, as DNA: TGTGCCAGCGCCAGGACAGGGGGCGCGAGCTATGGCTACACCTTC. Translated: CASARTGGASYGYTF.

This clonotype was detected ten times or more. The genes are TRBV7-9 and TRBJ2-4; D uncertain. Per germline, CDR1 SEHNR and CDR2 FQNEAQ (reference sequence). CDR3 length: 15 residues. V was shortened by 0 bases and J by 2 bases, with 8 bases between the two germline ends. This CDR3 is CASSLAALSKNIQYF. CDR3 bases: TGTGCCAGCAGCTTAGCGGCGTTATCCAAAAACATTCAGTACTTC.

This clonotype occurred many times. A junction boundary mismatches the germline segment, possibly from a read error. CDR3 sequence reads: CASSQEGGQTF. The CDR3 nucleotides are TGTGCCAGCAGCCAAGAGGGAGGACAGACCTTT. This chain links TRBV14 with TRBJ1-1, with D maybe TRBD1 (6 bases). Germline V gene sequence: CDR1 SGHDN, CDR2 FVKESK. The CDR3 totals 11 residues.

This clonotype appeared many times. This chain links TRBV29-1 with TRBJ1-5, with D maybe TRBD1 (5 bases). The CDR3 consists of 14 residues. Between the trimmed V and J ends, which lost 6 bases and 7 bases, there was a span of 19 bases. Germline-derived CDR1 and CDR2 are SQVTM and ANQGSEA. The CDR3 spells CSVLDKGGGQPQHF. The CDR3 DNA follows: TGCAGCGTCCTGGACAAAGGTGGAGGGCAGCCCCAGCATTTT.